A single sample gave rise to the 8 T cell receptor beta chains below, sequenced in a study of blood T cell repertoires in COVID-19. Sequencing used immunoSEQ multiplex PCR; TCRdb keeps in-frame clones, though not all of them. The sample lists over 350,000 clones; roughly 91% were seen once. The specimen was PBMCs or T cells enriched from blood (not recorded which). These receptors all stem from a woman aged 18-29 years who had recovered from COVID-19.

The chain joins TRBV5-6 to TRBJ2-5; TRBD2 agrees at 10 bases. V lost 0 bases to trimming and J lost 5 bases; unmatched junction nucleotides: 4. Germline CDR1 and CDR2: SGHDT and YYEEEE. CDR3 length equals 15 residues. The CDR3 DNA reads as TGTGCCAGCAGCTTGGAGCGGGGGGGCGTCGAGACCCAGTACTTC. Encoded protein: CASSLERGGVETQYF.

The rearrangement uses TRBV27 and TRBJ1-3, with 8 nucleotides matching TRBD1. The germline gives CDR1 MNHEY, CDR2 SMNVEV (reference sequence). The V and J ends lost 5 bases and 4 bases, in that order; junction bases with no gene match: 16. CDR3 length: 18 residues. The CDR3 reads CASSPRQGTHSSGNTIYF. DNA for the CDR3: TGTGCCAGCAGTCCTCGACAGGGGACTCACTCTTCGGGAAACACCATATATTTT.

The chain carries TRBV6-5 and TRBJ2-7; D not certain. V lost 7 bases and J lost 0, with 7 bases in between. The CDR3 loop spans 12 amino acids. The V gene's germline CDR1 is MNHEY and CDR2 SVGAGI. CDR3 residues: CASTEVSYEQYF. The CDR3 coding sequence is TGTGCCAGCACAGAAGTCTCCTACGAGCAGTACTTC.

The chain combines TRBV6-5 with TRBJ1-5, with TRBD1 as a possible D gene (5 bases). The CDR3 is made up of 15 amino acids. Per the germline V gene, CDR1 is MNHEY and CDR2 is SVGAGI. V gave up 5 bases and J gave up 4 bases, with 15 bases separating them. CDR3 residues: CASSPSGARNQPQHF. The DNA of the CDR3 is TGTGCCAGCAGTCCCTCTGGGGCGCGAAATCAGCCCCAGCATTTT.

This chain connects TRBV18 to TRBJ1-1; D may be TRBD1 (5 bases). This CDR3 is built from 15 residues. Germline CDR1 reads KGHSH; CDR2 reads LQKENI. Trimming took off 1 base at V and 5 bases at J, with 14 bases between the two ends. The CDR3 DNA reads TGTGCCAGCTCACCACAGAACGGGGGAGGGACTGAAGCTTTCTTT. Amino acids: CASSPQNGGGTEAFF.

This rearrangement joins TRBV7-3 to TRBJ1-5; D is unresolved. This CDR3 is built from 14 residues. Trimming shortened V by 2 bases and J by 2 bases, and 7 bases separated the two germline ends. Germline lookup yields CDR1 SGHTA and CDR2 FQGTGA. CDR3 nucleotide sequence: TGTGCCAGCAGCTTAGGGGAGCGCAATCAGCCCCAGCATTTT. This encodes CASSLGERNQPQHF.

The rearrangement joins TRBV13 to TRBJ1-2; TRBD1 matches at 7 bases. The V and J ends lost 11 bases and 4 bases, in that order; junction bases with no gene match: 10. The CDR3 length is 13 residues. Germline lookup yields CDR1 PRHDT and CDR2 FYEKMQ (reference sequence). Here the CDR3 DNA reads TGTGCCGGGCGAAGACAGGGCACCTATGGCTACACCTTC. This sequence encodes CAGRRQGTYGYTF.

This clone was seen a handful of times. V is TRBV30 and J is TRBJ1-2; 7 nucleotides agree with TRBD1. CDR1 GTSNPN and CDR2 SVGIG come from the germline V gene (reference sequence). The CDR3 has 15 amino acids. Losses at the gene ends were 2 bases for V and 4 bases for J; bases not matched to a gene: 10. Here the CDR3 DNA reads TGTGCCTGGAGTTCGCCCGGGACAGTTTTCTATGGCTACACCTTC. Its translation: CAWSSPGTVFYGYTF.